The 27 T cell receptor beta chains given below trace back to one sample, sequenced in a study of CD8 T cells in ankylosing spondylitis (dated 2017 in TCRdb). Points the paper makes about the study in general: A TCR beta motif of several highly homologous amino acid variants appeared characteristic of blood from ankylosing spondylitis patients.

Library preparation used 5' RACE. Sequencer: Illumina HiSeq 2500. TCRdb applied fastp at Q25 and MiXCR to the public reads, then kept only in-frame beta chains. Rows with a matching CDR3 protein are joined into one entry that keeps the most common DNA and genes. Here the sample has approximately 520,000 distinct CDR3 sequences; about 5.2% occur a single time. The ten largest clones add up to under 4.5% of the sample. These TCRs are of unknown antigen specificity. Sequenced: blood, either unsorted or a sorted T cell fraction (not recorded which). These receptor sequences come from a male donor with ankylosing spondylitis.

Ten or more counts support this clonotype. The rearrangement links TRBV4-1 to TRBJ1-5; tentatively, D is TRBD1 (5 bases). Trimming took off 1 base at V and 2 bases at J, with 21 bases between the two ends. The CDR3 is made up of 19 amino acids. Germline CDR1 MGHRA, CDR2 YSYEKL. The CDR3 is CASSQAATFDRGGNQPQHF. The CDR3 region has the DNA TGCGCCAGCAGCCAAGCTGCAACTTTTGACCGGGGGGGCAATCAGCCCCAGCATTTT.

This clonotype has ten or more counts. The chain combines TRBV20-1 with TRBJ1-2, with D unclear. The CDR3 runs 12 residues. Looked up from germline, CDR1 is DFQATT and CDR2 is SNEGSKA (reference sequence). Trimming removed 3 bases from V and 0 bases from J, with 5 bases in between. CDR3 residues: CSASLPNYGYTF. Written as DNA, the CDR3 is TGCAGTGCTAGCCTACCTAACTATGGCTACACCTTC.

This clonotype was seen just once. The gene calls are TRBV6-1 and TRBJ1-2; D is unresolved. The CDR3 loop spans 12 amino acids. Trimming took 4 bases from V and 5 from J, leaving 8 bases between them. Germline CDR1 reads MNHNS; CDR2 reads SASEGT. The CDR3 is CASSARFYGYTF. CDR3 nucleotide sequence: TGTGCCAGCAGTGCCCGTTTTTATGGCTACACCTTC.

V and J are TRBV18 and TRBJ1-1; 8 bases agree with TRBD1. V was pared by 3 bases and J by 1 base, with 4 bases of the junction left unmatched. The CDR3 consists of 15 residues. CDR1 is KGHSH and CDR2 is LQKENI in the germline V gene. CDR3 bases: TGTGCCAGCTCACCTACCGGGACAGGGAACACTGAAGCTTTCTTT. Translated: CASSPTGTGNTEAFF.

The sample holds many counts of this clonotype. The chain combines TRBV27 with TRBJ1-2; 7 positions agree with TRBD1. V gave up 5 bases and J gave up 4 bases; unmatched junction bases: 16. This CDR3 region has 17 residues. Germline loops: CDR1 MNHEY, CDR2 SMNVEV (reference sequence). The CDR3: CASSNRKGANQVYGYTF. As DNA, the CDR3 is TGTGCCAGCAGTAATCGGAAGGGGGCGAATCAAGTCTATGGCTACACCTTC.

J is TRBJ2-1 and V is TRBV5-1; D remains unclear. The CDR3 length is 12 residues. The V gene's germline CDR1 is SGHRS and CDR2 YFSETQ. V was pared by 1 base and J by 9 bases, with 8 bases between. CDR3 residues: CASSLNQPEQFF. In nucleotides, the CDR3 is TGCGCCAGCAGCTTGAACCAGCCTGAGCAGTTCTTC.

Many counts were recorded for this clonotype. The chain recombines TRBV5-6 with TRBJ2-3, with 8 bases lining up with TRBD2. Germline assignment: CDR1 SGHDT and CDR2 YYEEEE. V lost 1 base to trimming and J lost 5 bases; unmatched junction nucleotides: 0. This CDR3 comprises 13 residues. The CDR3 region is CASSLTSGDTQYF. CDR3 sequence (DNA): TGTGCCAGCAGCTTGACTAGCGGAGATACGCAGTATTTT.

This clonotype came up many times. This chain uses TRBV20-1 with TRBJ2-1; D is unclear. Germline lookup yields CDR1 DFQATT and CDR2 SNEGSKA (reference sequence). There are 14 residues in the CDR3. Trimming shortened V by 2 bases and J by 8 bases, and 16 bases separated the two germline ends. The CDR3 DNA is TGCAGTGCTAGACCCGCTTCCTCTTGGGATGAGCAGTTCTTC. Encoded protein: CSARPASSWDEQFF.

This clonotype has a count of ten or more. The chain employs TRBV12-3 or TRBV12-4 and TRBJ2-2; possibly TRBD2 for D (6 bases). V was trimmed by 4 bases and J by 5 bases, leaving 14 bases between them. This CDR3 contains 15 residues. Here the CDR3 reads CASSSRGRGTGELFF. The CDR3 DNA follows: TGTGCCAGCAGTTCGCGGGGTCGGGGTACCGGGGAGCTGTTTTTT.

The rearrangement uses TRBV5-1 and TRBJ2-7; D possibly matches TRBD1 or TRBD2 (5 bases each). Germline values: CDR1 SGHRS, CDR2 YFSETQ. Trimming cost V 0 bases and J 7 bases, with 14 bases left between them. This CDR3 region has 14 residues. The CDR3 nucleotides read TGCGCCAGCAGCTTGGGGGACCCTGCCGAAGAGCAGTACTTC. Protein sequence: CASSLGDPAEEQYF.

The chain joins TRBV20-1 to TRBJ1-6, with D maybe TRBD1 (6 bases). CDR3 size: 15 residues. From germline, CDR1 is DFQATT and CDR2 SNEGSKA (reference sequence). Trimming took off 5 bases at V and 6 bases at J, with 17 bases between the two ends. DNA of the CDR3: TGCAGTGCTGATCGACAGGAGCAAATTAATTCACCCCTCCACTTT. Protein sequence: CSADRQEQINSPLHF.

This clonotype was seen a handful of times. The V and J genes are TRBV10-3 and TRBJ1-2, with TRBD1 identical over 7 bases. CDR3 length equals 13 residues. J lost 4 bases, V lost 7 bases, and 6 bases had no gene match. Germline CDR1 ENHRY, CDR2 SYGVKD. CDR3 in amino acids: CAITPQGSYGYTF. CDR3 DNA: TGTGCCATCACCCCACAGGGGTCCTATGGCTACACCTTC.

This clonotype occurred a few times. The V gene is TRBV6-5, the J gene TRBJ2-7; 8 positions match TRBD2. Germline CDR1 MNHEY, CDR2 SVGAGI. V lost 4 bases and J lost 0; bases outside the gene matches: 5. CDR3 length equals 15 residues. CDR3 DNA sequence: TGTGCCAGCAGTTCCCGGGGGGGGGACTCCTACGAGCAGTACTTC. Protein sequence: CASSSRGGDSYEQYF.

This clonotype was detected many times. The CDR3 is CASSQKASGRLHEQYF. The CDR3 DNA reads TGCGCCAGCAGCCAAAAGGCTAGCGGGAGGCTCCACGAGCAGTACTTC. The gene calls are TRBV4-1 and TRBJ2-7; TRBD2 matches at 11 bases. Trimming cost V 2 bases and J 5 bases; bases outside gene matches: 8. CDR3 length: 16 residues. CDR1 is MGHRA, CDR2 YSYEKL, per germline.

This clonotype was seen many times. V and J are TRBV6-5 and TRBJ2-1, with D unclear. Trimming pared 0 bases from V and 2 bases from J, leaving 20 bases between. This CDR3 has 19 residues. Germline V gene data show CDR1 as MNHEY and CDR2 as SVGAGI. The CDR3 DNA reads as TGTGCCAGCAGTTACTCGCCCGATCTGGTTAGGCGCGCCTACAATGAGCAGTTCTTC. This gives the protein CASSYSPDLVRRAYNEQFF.

This clonotype turned up a few times. The chain combines TRBV20-1 with TRBJ2-2, with a tentative D call TRBD2 (6 bases). The CDR3 runs to 14 residues. Trimming removed 0 bases at V and 6 bases at J, with 11 bases between. Germline V gene data show CDR1 as DFQATT and CDR2 as SNEGSKA (reference sequence). CDR3 bases: TGCAGTGCTAGAGACAGAATAGCGGCCGGGGAGCTGTTTTTT. Translation: CSARDRIAAGELFF.

This clonotype has at least ten counts. DNA for the CDR3: TGTGCCAGCAGCCCGGGACAGGGGACGGGCGAGCAGTACTTC. This gives the protein CASSPGQGTGEQYF. This chain uses TRBV12-3 or TRBV12-4 with TRBJ2-7; 10 nucleotides match TRBD1. V trimming: 6 bases; J trimming: 6 bases; junction bases outside the gene matches: 8. This CDR3 has 14 residues.

This clonotype occurred many times. The rearrangement uses TRBV7-9 and TRBJ1-1; no clear D gene. Trimming removed 1 base from V and 4 bases from J, with 7 bases in between. There are 13 residues in the CDR3. Germline CDR1 reads SEHNR; CDR2 reads FQNEAQ (reference sequence). The CDR3 DNA is TGTGCCAGCAGCTTAGATGAGGGCACTGAAGCTTTCTTT. Translation: CASSLDEGTEAFF.

This clonotype was observed at least ten times. J is TRBJ2-3 and V is TRBV5-1; tentatively, D is TRBD1 or TRBD2 (5 bases each). This CDR3 is 14 amino acids long. Germline loops: CDR1 SGHRS, CDR2 YFSETQ. Trimming stripped 4 bases from V and 2 bases from J, with 11 bases between. The chain's CDR3 is CASSRDLYTDTQYF. The CDR3 coding sequence is TGCGCCAGCAGCCGGGACCTCTACACAGATACGCAGTATTTT.

Ten or more counts support this clonotype. The chain combines TRBV4-1 with TRBJ2-3; 7 bases line up with TRBD1. V shed 4 bases, J shed 5 bases, and the junction held 6 bases outside the gene matches. Germline V gene sequence: CDR1 MGHRA, CDR2 YSYEKL. The CDR3 covers 14 residues. CDR3 residues: CASSPDDRVDTQYF. The DNA for the CDR3 is TGCGCCAGCAGCCCCGACGACAGGGTAGATACGCAGTATTTT.

The table lists this clonotype with a few counts. The chain is built from TRBV20-1 and TRBJ2-7; D might be TRBD1 (6 bases). This CDR3 comprises 15 residues. V gave up 6 bases and J gave up 0 bases, with 18 bases separating them. CDR1 is DFQATT, CDR2 SNEGSKA, per germline (reference sequence). The CDR3 DNA is TGCAGTGCCTCTAAGGGGACACCATACTCCTACGAGCAGTACTTC. Protein: CSASKGTPYSYEQYF.

This clonotype was found many times. V and J are TRBV7-9 and TRBJ1-2; possibly TRBD1 for D (6 bases). The CDR3 covers 14 residues. V dropped 5 bases and J dropped 6 bases, with 16 bases sitting between them. Germline V gene sequence: CDR1 SEHNR, CDR2 FQNEAQ (reference sequence). The CDR3 DNA reads as TGTGCCAGCAGCCTGGGGGCGGGGTTGAATGGCTACACCTTC. Protein sequence: CASSLGAGLNGYTF.

The CDR3 bases are TGTGCCATCAGTGAGTCAGGGAATACGCAGTATTTT. Translation gives CAISESGNTQYF. V usage is TRBV10-3 and J usage is TRBJ2-3; D not certain. Trimming cost V 0 bases and J 7 bases, with 5 bases left between them. The CDR3 is made up of 12 amino acids. CDR1 is ENHRY and CDR2 is SYGVKD in the germline V gene.

This clonotype was observed at least ten times. The V call is TRBV29-1, the J call TRBJ2-1, with a weak D call TRBD1 (5 bases). The germline gives CDR1 SQVTM, CDR2 ANQGSEA. Trimming shortened V by 7 bases and J by 3 bases, and 7 bases separated the two germline ends. This CDR3 has 11 amino acids. For the CDR3, the DNA is TGCAGCGGCAGGGACTACAATGAGCAGTTCTTC. Its translation is CSGRDYNEQFF.

This clonotype has a count of ten or more. This chain uses TRBV20-1 with TRBJ2-7; 8 nucleotides line up with TRBD1. This CDR3 is built from 13 residues. Trimming at V came to 2 bases and at J to 3 bases, leaving 3 bases not matched to a gene. Per germline, CDR1 DFQATT and CDR2 SNEGSKA (reference sequence). This CDR3 reads CSARRGQDYEQYF. CDR3 in DNA: TGCAGTGCTAGACGGGGACAGGACTACGAGCAGTACTTC.

This clonotype was recorded at least ten times. The chain links TRBV7-2 to TRBJ2-2; D is perhaps TRBD1 (5 bases). The CDR3 loop spans 16 amino acids. The germline gives CDR1 SGHTA, CDR2 FQGNSA. Trimming took 3 bases from V and 2 from J, leaving 13 bases between them. The CDR3 sequence is CASSFLGRVNTGELFF. DNA for the CDR3: TGTGCCAGCAGCTTTTTAGGCAGGGTTAACACCGGGGAGCTGTTTTTT. The full variable domain, its missing parts supplied by reference TRBV7-2 and TRBJ2-2, is GAGVSQSPSNKVTEKGKDVELRCDPISGHTALYWYRQSLGQGLEFLIYFQGNSAPDKSGLPSDRFSAERTGGSVSTLTIQRTQQEDSAVYLCASSFLGRVNTGELFFGEGSRLTVL.

This clonotype was counted a few times. The rearrangement joins TRBV9 to TRBJ2-3; D remains unclear. Germline V lookup: CDR1 SGDLS, CDR2 YYNGEE. The CDR3 is 15 amino acids. V was cut by 0 bases and J by 3 bases, with 11 bases left in between. CDR3: CASSVGVWSTDTQYF. CDR3 coding DNA: TGTGCCAGCAGCGTAGGCGTCTGGTCAACAGATACGCAGTATTTT.